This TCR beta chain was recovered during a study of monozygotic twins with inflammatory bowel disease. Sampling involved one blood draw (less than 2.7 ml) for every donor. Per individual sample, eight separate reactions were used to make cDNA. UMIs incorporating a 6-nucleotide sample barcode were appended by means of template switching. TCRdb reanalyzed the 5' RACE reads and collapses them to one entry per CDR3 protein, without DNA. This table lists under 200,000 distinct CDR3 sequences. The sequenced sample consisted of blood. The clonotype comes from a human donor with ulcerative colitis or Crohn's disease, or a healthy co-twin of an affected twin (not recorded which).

This chain's CDR3 is CSAVFSGRPWNEQFF. The V call is TRBV20-1, the J call TRBJ2-1; TCRdb picks TRBD2, but there is no DNA to check that call. The CDR3 has 15 residues. Per germline, CDR1 DFQATT and CDR2 SNEGSKA (reference sequence).